This TCR beta chain appears in the sequencing data of a study of blood T cell repertoires in COVID-19. Background on the study: Researchers got acute and convalescent COVID-19 samples from the United States, Italy and Spain. Nucleic acid was either cDNA or gDNA, and it came from T cells, B-cell-depleted T cells, or PBMCs.

TCRdb keeps only in-frame clones here, not all; method: immunoSEQ multiplex PCR. The table includes approximately 300,000 clones, roughly 90% detected once. The CDR3 is 14 residues long. J lost 0 bases, V lost 6 bases, and 2 bases had no gene match. From germline, CDR1 is SGDLS and CDR2 YYNGEE. Those enrolled, adults aged about 18 to 89 years, came from about two dozen US areas. Participant-given clinical history determined each cohort assignment. The TCR sequence derives from a woman younger than 30 with acute COVID-19. The chain has TRBV9 and TRBJ2-1, with TRBD2 matching 8 bases. Sequences were obtained from PBMCs or T cells enriched from blood (not recorded which). The DNA of the CDR3 is TGTGCCAGCACGGGGGGGAGCTCCTACAATGAGCAGTTCTTC. The encoded protein is CASTGGSSYNEQFF.